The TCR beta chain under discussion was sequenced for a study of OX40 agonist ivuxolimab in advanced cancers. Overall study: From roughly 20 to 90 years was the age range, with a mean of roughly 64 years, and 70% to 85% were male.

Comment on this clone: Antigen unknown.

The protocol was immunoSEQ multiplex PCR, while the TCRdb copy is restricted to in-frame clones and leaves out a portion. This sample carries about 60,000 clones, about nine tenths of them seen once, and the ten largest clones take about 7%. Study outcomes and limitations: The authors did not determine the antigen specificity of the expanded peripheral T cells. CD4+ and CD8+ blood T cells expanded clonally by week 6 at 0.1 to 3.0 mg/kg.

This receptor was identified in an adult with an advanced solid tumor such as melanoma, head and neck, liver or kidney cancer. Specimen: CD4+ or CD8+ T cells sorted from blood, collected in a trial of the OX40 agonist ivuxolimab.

The CDR3, as DNA: TGCGCCAGCAGCTTGACCTCCTACGAGCAGTACTTC. Translated: CASSLTSYEQYF. The genes are TRBV5-1 and TRBJ2-7, with D unclear. This CDR3 is 12 amino acids long. Trimming took off 1 base at V and 0 bases at J, with 2 bases between the two ends. Germline values: CDR1 SGHRS, CDR2 YFSETQ.